This record looks at one T cell receptor beta chain sequence and its context. The source of the sample is a study of identical twins. TCRdb reanalysed the 5' RACE reads using MiXCR and keeps one entry per CDR3 protein. This table holds 430,000 or so distinct CDR3 sequences, 20% to 25% found once. Losses at the gene ends were 5 bases for V and 5 bases for J; bases not matched to a gene: 11. CDR1 and CDR2 from the germline V gene are SEHNR and FQNEAQ (reference sequence). The CDR3 contains 17 residues. The data were also submitted as part of a second study, on T cells expressing NK-cell markers.

Sequencing was performed on CD4+ T cells sorted from blood. The sequence was collected from a woman between 18 and 29 years old in good health. This chain connects TRBV7-9 to TRBJ2-1, with TRBD2 identical over 11 bases. CDR3: CASSEFRLAGTDNEQFF. The CDR3 bases are TGTGCCAGCAGCGAATTTAGACTAGCGGGGACCGACAATGAGCAGTTCTTC.